The T cell receptor (beta chain) under discussion was sequenced for a study of T cells in Graves' hyperthyroidism and ophthalmopathy. Study conclusions and caveats: The model identified upcoming ophthalmopathy a median 6.5 months ahead of onset.

Amplification of TCR beta CDR3 regions was performed using RNA transcripts as template. Primed by the HTBI set, a first-round RT-PCR was run on the TCR CDR3. Each CDR3 protein gets one entry after TCRdb re-called the multiplex PCR reads with MiXCR. The table shows hundreds of thousands of distinct CDR3 sequences, with over 35% occurring only once. CDR3 size: 13 residues. CDR1 and CDR2 (germline): SEHNR, FQNEAQ (reference sequence). With 2 bases removed from V and 4 bases from J, the gap between germline ends came to 7 bases. Worth noting for this clonotype: What it binds is not known.

The material sequenced was blood. This receptor was obtained from a man aged 18 to 30 with Graves' hyperthyroidism. The chain links TRBV7-9 to TRBJ2-3; D is uncertain. CDR3 DNA: TGTGCCAGCAGCTTAATTCGAGCAGATACGCAGTATTTT. Protein product: CASSLIRADTQYF.